These T cell receptor beta chains were read from a single sample in a study of CD8 T cells in ankylosing spondylitis. TCRdb re-called the 5' RACE reads through MiXCR, storing one row per CDR3 protein. The sample holds 150,000 to 200,000 distinct CDR3 sequences, roughly 11% seen once. The sequenced material came from blood, either unsorted or a sorted T cell fraction (not recorded which). The receptors here all came from a male donor with ankylosing spondylitis or in good health (not recorded which). CDR3s leave out the opening cysteine and the closing phenylalanine or tryptophan. D genes are given only for firm matches.

v_call cdr3_length d_call cdr3_aa
TRBV7-2 12 NA ASSFRGLQETQY
TRBV29-1 14 TRBD1 SVEEWLTGGYEKLF
TRBV5-1 12 NA ASSLGPSNTEAF
TRBV24-1 12 TRBD2 ATRTSGASDTQY
TRBV27 14 TRBD2 ASSPTTSGSYNEQF
TRBV20-1 11 TRBD2 SAKTGGLHEQY
TRBV6-6 11 NA ATRGSYNSPLH
TRBV28 13 NA ASSLGQTRGYEQY
TRBV20-1 11 TRBD2 SATSGGYNEQF
TRBV4-1 13 NA ASSQVAGVDEKLF
TRBV27 15 TRBD2 ASSLLGLNKVSDEQF
TRBV15 12 NA ATSSTHKGETQY
TRBV10-3 12 NA AIRWDKGTDTQY
TRBV3-1 13 TRBD2 ASSQPGRHTGELF
TRBV20-1 13 TRBD2 SATGLAGAYETQY
TRBV28 11 NA ASRSPPASTQY
TRBV25-1 12 NA ASSESGVWETQY
TRBV24-1 12 NA ATSDARDLNTQY
TRBV7-2 13 TRBD2 ASSEGLPGTDTQY
TRBV3-1 17 NA AIWGVHASDSLANYGYT
TRBV5-1 12 TRBD1 ASSTGQGTGELF
TRBV11-2 12 NA ASSLGSIGNVLT
TRBV4-3 12 NA ASSQGSGPTEAF
TRBV15 13 NA ATRPLGYNYNEQF
TRBV2 13 NA ASSDGRNSYNEQF
TRBV28 11 TRBD2 ASVPGGTDTQY
TRBV7-6 15 NA ASSCDWTGKEQETQY
TRBV5-1 12 NA ASSLVLDSYEQY
TRBV11-1 18 TRBD2 ASSLALTSGRAWGENEQF
TRBV7-8 13 NA ASSPLAGFNQPQH
TRBV7-7 12 NA ASSLEVGNGELF
TRBV20-1 14 NA SARDGGRIANYGYT
TRBV7-9 12 NA ASSANLGEQEAF
TRBV20-1 12 TRBD1 SARADRENQPQH
TRBV12-3/TRBV12-4 12 NA ASSLGGATGELF
TRBV10-3 13 TRBD1 AIRNTGTGSYEQY
TRBV4-1 12 NA ASSQGFRGGEQF
TRBV27 12 NA ASSLRSSNQPQH
TRBV5-1 12 NA ASSLTFSTDTQY
TRBV7-9 13 NA ASSLAQPGSNEQF
TRBV7-2 13 NA ASSLHRQTAAGYT
TRBV12-3/TRBV12-4 12 TRBD2 ASSLAAGVETQY
TRBV5-1 11 NA ASSTADGYGYT
TRBV2 15 NA ASSERKPGVSNYGYT
TRBV5-5 13 NA ASTQGHQFTDTQY
TRBV12-3/TRBV12-4 17 NA ASSFKFQGWKATNEKLF
TRBV19 13 TRBD2 ASSMGLAGSNEQF
TRBV3-1 16 TRBD2 ASSQAPGREGSYNEQF
TRBV7-9 15 TRBD1 ASSQNHRTGGDTEAF
TRBV20-1 12 TRBD2 SATTSGVAGELF
TRBV15 12 NA ATSSLSGFYGYT
TRBV29-1 12 NA SVEDLQGLDGYT
TRBV4-3 15 NA ASSHYSGGLVADTQY
TRBV5-6 12 NA ASSLGGTRDTQY
TRBV7-2 11 NA ASSQTGGSGYT